Listed here is a single T cell receptor beta chain. This sample is drawn from a study of CXCR3-negative and CXCR3-positive naive CD8 T cells. 5' RACE that incorporated UMI labels was used to prepare the TRB cDNA libraries. TCRdb reprocessed the 5' RACE reads and stores each CDR3 protein as one record, lacking DNA. The sample is made up of about 43,000 distinct CDR3 sequences, and the top ten hold roughly 10% of it. The CDR3 totals 11 residues. Germline CDR1 reads SQVTM; CDR2 reads ANQGSEA. The V call is TRBV29-1, the J call TRBJ1-2; TCRdb's D call of TRBD1 is untestable without DNA. This sequence originates from a human donor in good health. Some clones in this sample may be carry-over from other donors' samples. The sequencing sample was made of memory CD8+ T cells from blood. CDR3 in amino acids: CSVEAGGGLAF.